Detailed here is one T cell receptor (beta chain). The antigen remains undetermined. The CDR3 does not close with the conserved phenylalanine or tryptophan, likely indicating a read error. It is unclear where the CDR3 begins or ends on the DNA, so no DNA is shown, and the CDR3 is as TCRdb lists it. The data derive from a study of T cell repertoires in cytomegalovirus infection. The V gene's germline CDR1 is MNHEY and CDR2 SVGAGI. From its first to its last residue, the CDR3 has 15 amino acids. TCRdb independently ran MiXCR on the reads; one entry per CDR3 protein. The table records roughly 7,600 distinct CDR3 sequences, 45% to 50% of them present only once.

This receptor was obtained from a human donor in good health (CMV status not recorded). Some clones in this sample may be carry-over from other donors' samples. This chain links TRBV6-5 with TRBJ1-5; the table's TRBD1 call for D was not verified on the DNA. The sample comprised PBMCs, sequenced either directly or after in vitro stimulation (not recorded which). CDR3 protein: CATVLRQGTNQPQPC.